This TCR beta chain was recorded in a study of cytomegalovirus exposure and HLA in healthy donors. Comments on this clone: The antigen remains undetermined.

General observations from the study: Presence/absence comparisons presumed near-even sequencing depth among donors. The study designated around 150 TCR beta chains cytomegalovirus-associated. A later analysis by the authors found several of the most significant clusters apparently linked to common viral pathogens. CMV serostatus was the only recorded immune exposure for donors.

The PCR was carried out with 60 Vbeta primers and 13 Jbeta primers. Assay used: immunoSEQ multiplex PCR; TCRdb lists only in-frame clones, some missing. Altogether around 120,000 clones are present, just over 75% being singletons, with the ten largest covering about 1.8%. The clonotype originates from a woman aged 45-59 years in good health and CMV-seronegative. Source material: PBMCs.

CDR3 sequence (DNA): TGTGCCAGCAGCCAGGGACAGGGGGGGTCATCTGAGCAGTTCTTC. This translates into CASSQGQGGSSEQFF. The chain is built from TRBV4-2 and TRBJ2-1; 11 bases map to TRBD1. The J segment lost 9 bases and the V segment lost 3 bases, leaving 7 bases of the junction unmatched. There are 15 residues in the CDR3. Germline CDR1 reads LGHNA; CDR2 reads YNFKEQ.